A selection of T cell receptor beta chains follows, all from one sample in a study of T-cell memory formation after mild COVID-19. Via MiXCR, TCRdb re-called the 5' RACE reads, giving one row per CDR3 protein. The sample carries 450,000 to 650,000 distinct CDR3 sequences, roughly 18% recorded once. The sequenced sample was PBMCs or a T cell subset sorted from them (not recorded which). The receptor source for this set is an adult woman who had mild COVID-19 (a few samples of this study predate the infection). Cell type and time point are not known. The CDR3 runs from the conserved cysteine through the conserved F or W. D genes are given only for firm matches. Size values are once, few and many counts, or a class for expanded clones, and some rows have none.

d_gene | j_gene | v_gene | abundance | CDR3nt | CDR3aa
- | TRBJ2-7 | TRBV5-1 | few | TGCGCCAGCAGCTTGGTGTCAGGGGTAACCTACGAGCAGTACTTC | CASSLVSGVTYEQYF
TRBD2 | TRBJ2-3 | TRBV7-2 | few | TGTGCCAGCAGCCTTAGCGGGGGGGGCGGAGATACGCAGTATTTT | CASSLSGGGGDTQYF
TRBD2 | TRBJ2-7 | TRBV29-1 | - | TGCAGCGTTGGGACTAGCCATCGTTACGAGCAGTACTTC | CSVGTSHRYEQYF
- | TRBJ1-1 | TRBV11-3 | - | TGTGCCAGCAGCCCGTCCCCCACTTACACTGAAGCTTTCTTT | CASSPSPTYTEAFF
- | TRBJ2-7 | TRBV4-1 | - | TGCGCCAGCAGCCAAGACTCGTCCAGAGGTGTCCACGAGCAGTACTTC | CASSQDSSRGVHEQYF
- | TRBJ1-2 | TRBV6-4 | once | TGTGCCAGCAGTGACTCCGGTGCGGGCTACACCTTC | CASSDSGAGYTF
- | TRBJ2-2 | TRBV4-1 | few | TGCGCCAGCAGCCAAGTGTTTAGGGCGTCGAACACCGGGGAGCTGTTTTTT | CASSQVFRASNTGELFF
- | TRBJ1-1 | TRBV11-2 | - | TGTGCCAGCAGCTTCGGCTCTGGGGGGACTGAAGCTTTCTTT | CASSFGSGGTEAFF
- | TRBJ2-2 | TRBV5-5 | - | TGTGCCAGCAGCTTGGAGGGGTACAACACCGGGGAGCTGTTTTTT | CASSLEGYNTGELFF
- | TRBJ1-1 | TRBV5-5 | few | TGTGCCAGCAGCTTACTGATGAACACTGAAGCTTTCTTT | CASSLLMNTEAFF
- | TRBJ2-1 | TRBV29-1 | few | TGCAGCGTTGAATCTCCGAGACTAGGAAATGAGCAGTTCTTC | CSVESPRLGNEQFF
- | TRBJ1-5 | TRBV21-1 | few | TGTGCCAGCAGCGGAACGGGGAGACAGGGAATTTATAGCAATCAGCCCCAGCATTTT | CASSGTGRQGIYSNQPQHF
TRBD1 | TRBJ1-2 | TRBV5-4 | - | TGTGCCAGCAGCCCGGGACAGTCTTTTAACTATGGCTACACCTTC | CASSPGQSFNYGYTF
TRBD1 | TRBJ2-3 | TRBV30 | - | TGTGCCTGGAGGGGGACAGGCGACAACACAGATACGCAGTATTTT | CAWRGTGDNTDTQYF
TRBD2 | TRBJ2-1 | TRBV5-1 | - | TGCGCCAGCAGCTCCCCCCAGGCTAGCGGGGGCCTTATCTCCTACAATGAGCAGTTCTTC | CASSSPQASGGLISYNEQFF
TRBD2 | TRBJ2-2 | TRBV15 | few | TGTGCCACCGTGCTACCTAGCGGGGGGGGGAACACCGGGGAGCTGTTTTTT | CATVLPSGGGNTGELFF
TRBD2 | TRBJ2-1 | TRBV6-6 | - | TGTGCCAGCAGCCCTTGGACTAGCGGGCCCTCCCCCAATGAGCAGTTCTTC | CASSPWTSGPSPNEQFF
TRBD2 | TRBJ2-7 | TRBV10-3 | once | TGTGCCATCAGTGAGTCTAGGCAGGGAGGGGAGCAGTACTTC | CAISESRQGGEQYF
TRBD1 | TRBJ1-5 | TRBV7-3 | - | TGTGCCAGCAGCTCAATGGGACAGGGGGCCGGTCAGCCCCAGCATTTT | CASSSMGQGAGQPQHF
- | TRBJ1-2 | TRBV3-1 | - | TGTGCCAGCAGCCCATACAGGGCGGGCTATGGCTACACCTTC | CASSPYRAGYGYTF